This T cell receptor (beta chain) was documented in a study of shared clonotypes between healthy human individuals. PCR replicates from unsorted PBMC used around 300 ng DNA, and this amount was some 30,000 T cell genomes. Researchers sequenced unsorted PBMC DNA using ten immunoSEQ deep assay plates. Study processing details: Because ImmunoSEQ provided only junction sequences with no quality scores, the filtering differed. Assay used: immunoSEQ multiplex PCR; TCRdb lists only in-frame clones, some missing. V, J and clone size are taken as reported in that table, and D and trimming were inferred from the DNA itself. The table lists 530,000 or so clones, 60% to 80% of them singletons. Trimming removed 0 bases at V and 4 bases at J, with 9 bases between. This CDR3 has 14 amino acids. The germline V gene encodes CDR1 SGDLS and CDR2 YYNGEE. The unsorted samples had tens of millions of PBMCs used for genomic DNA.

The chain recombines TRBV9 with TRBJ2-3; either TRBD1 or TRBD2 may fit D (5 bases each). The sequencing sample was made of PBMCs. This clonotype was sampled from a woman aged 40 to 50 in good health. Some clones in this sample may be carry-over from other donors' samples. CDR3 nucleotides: TGTGCCAGCAGCGTAGGACTGGGGGCAGATACGCAGTATTTT. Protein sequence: CASSVGLGADTQYF.